This record looks at one T cell receptor (beta chain) sequence and its context. Libraries were prepared by immunoSEQ multiplex PCR; TCRdb keeps only in-frame clonotypes and omits some of them. The sample yields about 350,000 clones, around nine tenths seen once. This sample was taken from a study of blood T cell repertoires in COVID-19. Clinical histories supplied by participants themselves formed the basis of cohort assignment. The receptor was isolated from a woman aged 25-40 years who had been exposed to COVID-19. The sample consisted of PBMCs or T cells enriched from blood (not recorded which).

CDR3 sequence reads: CAWRGIAYTQYF. CDR3 coding DNA: TGTGCCTGGAGAGGGATAGCGTATACGCAGTATTTT. V usage is TRBV30 and J usage is TRBJ2-3, with a weak D call TRBD2 (5 bases). This CDR3 region has 12 residues. Trimming pared 3 bases from V and 7 bases from J, leaving 11 bases between. CDR1 and CDR2 (germline): GTSNPN, SVGIG (reference sequence).